The 11 T cell receptor beta chains in this list originate from one sample, sequenced in a study of beta chain features in type 1 diabetes. The authors reverse transcribed all of the isolated RNA, so sequencing captured expressed TCRB transcripts. The method was immunoSEQ multiplex PCR; TCRdb's version includes in-frame clones alone and lacks a portion of them. The table includes 160,000 or so clones, 8.5% to 14% detected once. Source material: central memory CD4+ T cells from blood. Receptors were obtained from a man aged 18-30 years in good health.

This clone was recorded a few times. The V gene is TRBV7-3, the J gene TRBJ2-2, with 8 bases lining up with TRBD2. CDR1 and CDR2 from the germline V gene are SGHTA and FQGTGA. Unmatched junction bases numbered 11, after V lost 5 bases and J lost 6 bases. The CDR3 spans 16 residues. The CDR3 DNA reads as TGTGCCAGCAGCCCCCGAGGGACTAGTGGGGCCGGGGAGCTGTTTTTT. Translating gives CASSPRGTSGAGELFF.

This sequence joins TRBV14 and TRBJ2-7, with D unclear. This CDR3 is 16 amino acids long. With 4 bases removed from V and 0 bases from J, the gap between germline ends came to 16 bases. Germline V gene data show CDR1 as SGHDN and CDR2 as FVKESK. The CDR3 protein is CASSPLGGSSSYEQYF. The CDR3 region has the DNA TGTGCCAGCAGCCCCTTGGGCGGTTCCAGCTCCTACGAGCAGTACTTC.

The gene calls are TRBV11-2 and TRBJ2-1, with 7 nucleotides matching TRBD1. J lost 8 bases, V lost 6 bases, and 13 bases had no gene match. There are 15 residues in the CDR3. Looked up from germline, CDR1 is SGHAT and CDR2 is FQNNGV. The CDR3, as DNA: TGTGCCAGCAGTTTCATACCGGGACAGAGGGATGAGCAGTTCTTC. This codes for CASSFIPGQRDEQFF.

This clone was counted a few times. The gene calls are TRBV9 and TRBJ2-7; 7 nucleotides agree with TRBD2. CDR1 and CDR2 (germline): SGDLS, YYNGEE. The CDR3 length is 15 residues. V was clipped by 4 bases and J by 6 bases; unmatched bases: 13. The CDR3 DNA sequence: TGTGCCAGCAGCCCCGTTTTATCCGCGGGAGTCGAGCAGTACTTC. Its translation is CASSPVLSAGVEQYF.

Only a few counts were recorded for this clone. The V call is TRBV25-1, the J call TRBJ2-1; TRBD1 matches 11 bases. The CDR3 length is 16 residues. CDR1 and CDR2 from the germline V gene are MGHDK and SYGVNS. Losses at the gene ends were 4 bases for V and 4 bases for J; bases not matched to a gene: 6. CDR3 in amino acids: CASSGPGTGGYNEQFF. The CDR3 bases are TGTGCCAGCAGTGGGCCGGGGACAGGGGGGTACAATGAGCAGTTCTTC.

This clone occurred a few times. V usage is TRBV7-2 and J usage is TRBJ2-2; TRBD2 aligns across 10 bases. CDR3 size: 17 residues. In germline, CDR1 is SGHTA, CDR2 FQGNSA. Trimming at V came to 6 bases and at J to 6 bases, leaving 13 bases not matched to a gene. The DNA for the CDR3 is TGTGCCAGCAGAAGGTCCGGGACTAGCGTTGGTCCCGGGGAGCTGTTTTTT. It codes for CASRRSGTSVGPGELFF.

V and J are TRBV7-9 and TRBJ1-1; D ambiguous. CDR1 is SEHNR and CDR2 is FQNEAQ in the germline V gene (reference sequence). This CDR3 is 14 amino acids long. Trimming shortened V by 4 bases and J by 0 bases, and 9 bases separated the two germline ends. The CDR3 bases are TGTGCCAGCAGCTCCGGGGAGATGAACACTGAAGCTTTCTTT. Its translation is CASSSGEMNTEAFF.

This clone was seen only a few times. The V gene is TRBV18, the J gene TRBJ2-1; 8 bases agree with TRBD1. This CDR3 has 14 residues. The germline V gene encodes CDR1 KGHSH and CDR2 LQKENI. Trimming at V came to 2 bases and at J to 7 bases, leaving 4 bases not matched to a gene. The DNA for the CDR3 is TGTGCCAGCTCACCAGGACAGGGTTTTAATGAGCAGTTCTTC. Translated: CASSPGQGFNEQFF.

The chain has TRBV6-1 and TRBJ1-1; no clear D gene. CDR1 MNHNS and CDR2 SASEGT come from the germline V gene. Trimming shortened V by 8 bases and J by 0 bases, and 7 bases separated the two germline ends. This CDR3 contains 12 residues. The CDR3 DNA reads TGTGCCAGCTCGGACCTGAACACTGAAGCTTTCTTT. It is translated as CASSDLNTEAFF.

The V call is TRBV5-1, the J call TRBJ2-5, with 8 nucleotides matching TRBD2. This CDR3 has 13 residues. Germline V gene data show CDR1 as SGHRS and CDR2 as YFSETQ. J lost 5 bases, V lost 4 bases, and 4 bases had no gene match. CDR3 sequence: CASSSGTRETQYF. The CDR3 bases are TGCGCCAGCAGCAGCGGGACTAGGGAGACCCAGTACTTC.

V and J are TRBV5-4 and TRBJ1-5; 8 positions match TRBD1. The CDR3 loop spans 15 amino acids. The J segment lost 2 bases and the V segment lost 4 bases, leaving 5 bases of the junction unmatched. CDR1 is SGHNT, CDR2 YYREEE, per germline (reference sequence). CDR3 amino acids: CASSLQGAGNQPQHF. The CDR3 DNA reads as TGTGCCAGCAGCCTTCAGGGGGCTGGCAATCAGCCCCAGCATTTT.